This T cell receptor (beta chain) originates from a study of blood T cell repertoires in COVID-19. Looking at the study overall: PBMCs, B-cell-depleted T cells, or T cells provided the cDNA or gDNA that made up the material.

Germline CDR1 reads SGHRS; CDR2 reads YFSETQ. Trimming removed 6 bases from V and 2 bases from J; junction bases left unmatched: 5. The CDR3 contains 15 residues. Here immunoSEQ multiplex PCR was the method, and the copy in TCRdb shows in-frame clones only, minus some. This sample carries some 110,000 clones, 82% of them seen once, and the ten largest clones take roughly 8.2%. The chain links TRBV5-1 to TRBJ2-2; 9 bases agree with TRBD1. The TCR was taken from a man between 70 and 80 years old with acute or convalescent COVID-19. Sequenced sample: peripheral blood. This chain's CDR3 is CASTRTGDNTGELFF. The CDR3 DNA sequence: TGCGCCAGCACCCGGACAGGGGACAACACCGGGGAGCTGTTTTTT.